This T cell receptor beta chain was obtained from a study of vaccination and CD4 T cells after COVID-19. The Oncomine TCR Beta short-read assay generated sequence data from the DNA of cultured CD4+ T cells. TCRdb reprocessed the PCR reads with MiXCR, giving one entry per CDR3 protein. The sample records roughly 10,000 distinct CDR3 sequences, almost 50% being singletons. A word on this clonotype: Antigen unknown.

CDR1 is KGHSH, CDR2 LQKENI, per germline. Trimming cost V 8 bases and J 7 bases; bases outside gene matches: 9. This CDR3 comprises 15 residues. Treatment described: roughly 11-day PBMC culture with coronavirus spike peptide pools or control peptides (ViraFEST assay). Harvesting of the unexposed donor's CD4+ T cells predated the COVID-19 pandemic (2011-2018). The sample consisted of CD4+ T cells from blood, cultured in vitro. The chain is built from TRBV18 and TRBJ1-6; 9 bases are shared with TRBD1. This receptor was identified in a human donor in good health. CDR3 in amino acids: CASKRQGVGNSPLHF. The DNA of the CDR3 is TGTGCCAGCAAACGACAGGGGGTAGGGAATTCACCCCTCCACTTT.